This T cell receptor (beta chain) was captured by sequencing in a study of glioma-infiltrating T cells. General study findings and limits: Non-neoplastic patients had below-expected tissue-blood divergence, while all gliomas exceeded expectation.

The CDR3 runs 14 residues. Germline CDR1 is MNHEY and CDR2 is SMNVEV (reference sequence). V was trimmed by 3 bases and J by 2 bases, leaving 10 bases between them. TCR alpha and beta CDR3 regions were amplified from RNA using iRepertoire nested multiplex PCR. One entry per CDR3 protein results from TCRdb running MiXCR on the multiplex PCR reads. The table includes 100,000 to 150,000 distinct CDR3 sequences, roughly 24% detected once. Ten or more counts support this clonotype. What it binds is unknown. This chain joins TRBV27 and TRBJ1-2, with D unclear. This clonotype originated in a human donor with low-grade glioma or glioblastoma, undergoing nonglioma brain surgery, or in good health (not recorded which). Specimen: glioma tissue, nonneoplastic brain tissue, or PBMCs (not recorded which). Here the CDR3 DNA reads TGTGCCAGCAGTTTGGCACCGGGAAACTATGGCTACACCTTC. This sequence encodes CASSLAPGNYGYTF.